The 32 T cell receptor beta chains listed next were all sequenced from one sample in a study of OX40 agonist ivuxolimab in advanced cancers. The protocol used for the library was the immunoSEQ multiplex PCR assay. The table comes from immuneACCESS by way of TCRdb, which keeps in-frame sequences with V and J called. Part of the clones is missing from these tables; in studies checked, under half for an unresolved V gene and the rest for unknown reasons. Present in this sample are approximately 72,000 clones, roughly 88% of which were seen just once. Jointly, the top ten make up about 0.9% of the sample. The material sequenced was CD4+ or CD8+ T cells sorted from blood, taken in a trial of the OX40 agonist ivuxolimab. The receptors were gathered from an adult with an advanced solid tumor such as melanoma, head and neck, liver or kidney cancer.

The rearrangement joins TRBV18 to TRBJ2-7, with D possibly TRBD1 on 6 matching bases. The CDR3 runs 14 residues. CDR1 KGHSH and CDR2 LQKENI come from the germline V gene. Trimming took off 1 base at V and 2 bases at J, with 9 bases between the two ends. The CDR3 reads CASSPRTAPYEQYF. CDR3 nucleotide sequence: TGTGCCAGCTCACCACGGACAGCCCCCTACGAGCAGTACTTC.

In its sample, this clone was seen once. The gene calls are TRBV28 and TRBJ2-2; the D gene is possibly TRBD2 (6 bases). Germline CDR1 is MDHEN and CDR2 is SYDVKM. Trimming removed 5 bases at V and 5 bases at J, with 15 bases between. CDR3 length: 15 amino acids. In nucleotides, the CDR3 is TGTGCCAGCAGTCTCTCCGGGACTTTAACCGGGGAGCTGTTTTTT. It specifies CASSLSGTLTGELFF.

This chain connects TRBV6-5 to TRBJ1-1, with D possibly matching TRBD1 (6 bases). This CDR3 has 15 residues. Trimming took off 0 bases at V and 4 bases at J, with 12 bases between the two ends. Germline loops: CDR1 MNHEY, CDR2 SVGAGI. CDR3 DNA: TGTGCCAGCAGTTACTCGGGGGGCGGCATCACTGAAGCTTTCTTT. Its translation is CASSYSGGGITEAFF.

This clone has a handful of counts. CDR3: CASSYEGGEQYF. The DNA of the CDR3 is TGTGCCAGCAGTTACGAGGGTGGAGAGCAGTACTTC. V gene TRBV6-5 combines with J gene TRBJ2-7; D perhaps matches TRBD2 (5 bases). V was cut by 2 bases and J by 7 bases, with 9 bases left in between. Germline CDR1 reads MNHEY; CDR2 reads SVGAGI. The length of the CDR3 is 12 residues.

The rearrangement links TRBV4-1 to TRBJ2-6; D uncertain. The CDR3 totals 17 residues. Per the germline V gene, CDR1 is MGHRA and CDR2 is YSYEKL. Between the trimmed V and J ends, which lost 4 bases and 0 bases, there was a span of 13 bases. CDR3 amino acids: CASSPSQVYSGANVLTF. Written as DNA, the CDR3 is TGCGCCAGCAGCCCATCCCAGGTGTACTCTGGGGCCAACGTCCTGACTTTC.

This clone was counted only a few times. This chain links TRBV5-6 with TRBJ2-2, with a tentative D call TRBD1 (6 bases). V was pared by 4 bases and J by 10 bases, with 17 bases between. Germline V gives CDR1 SGHDT, CDR2 YYEEEE. This CDR3 region has 14 residues. In DNA form, the CDR3 reads TGTGCCAGCAGCCCGGCCGGGACAACGACGGAGCTGTTTTTT. It encodes CASSPAGTTTELFF.

The rearrangement joins TRBV6-5 to TRBJ1-5; no reliable D call. There are 14 residues in the CDR3. Trimming stripped 4 bases from V and 5 bases from J, with 12 bases between. CDR1 and CDR2 (germline): MNHEY, SVGAGI. CDR3: CASSSSRSDQPQHF. Here the CDR3 DNA reads TGTGCCAGCAGTTCTTCCCGGTCCGATCAGCCCCAGCATTTT.

This chain uses TRBV5-6 with TRBJ2-5; no firm D call. V was pared by 4 bases and J by 5 bases, with 6 bases between. Germline V gives CDR1 SGHDT, CDR2 YYEEEE. CDR3 length: 11 amino acids. As DNA, the CDR3 is TGTGCCAGCAGCCGAATTGAGACCCAGTACTTC. Translation: CASSRIETQYF.

J is TRBJ1-4 and V is TRBV6-5, with TRBD1 matching over 7 bases. Trimming removed 4 bases from V and 6 bases from J; junction bases left unmatched: 8. CDR3 size: 15 residues. CDR1 is MNHEY, CDR2 SVGAGI, per germline. This chain's CDR3 is CASSSRQGVDEKLFF. The DNA of the CDR3 is TGTGCCAGCAGTTCGCGACAGGGAGTGGATGAAAAACTGTTTTTT.

The chain uses TRBV5-5 and TRBJ1-1; 8 bases are shared with TRBD1. This CDR3 has 14 residues. After removal of 2 bases from V and 7 bases from J, the junction contained 7 bases not matched to a gene. From germline, CDR1 is SGHKS and CDR2 YYEKEE (reference sequence). CDR3 sequence (DNA): TGTGCCAGCAGCTTCTCCAGGGGGCAGGGTGAAGCTTTCTTT. Its translation is CASSFSRGQGEAFF.

The J gene is TRBJ2-1, the V gene TRBV7-2; tentatively, D is TRBD2 (5 bases). CDR3 length: 14 residues. Germline V gene lookup returns CDR1 SGHTA and CDR2 FQGNSA. V gave up 5 bases and J gave up 8 bases, with 16 bases separating them. CDR3 nucleotide sequence: TGTGCCAGCAGCCGACTACTCCGGGCGGATGAGCAGTTCTTC. Its protein product is CASSRLLRADEQFF.

The chain has TRBV7-6 and TRBJ2-3, with 10 bases lining up with TRBD1. The germline V gene encodes CDR1 SGHVS and CDR2 FNYEAQ. V lost 5 bases to trimming and J lost 2 bases; unmatched junction nucleotides: 13. The CDR3 extends over 18 amino acids. Here the CDR3 DNA reads TGTGCCAGCAGCCCGGGGTGGGGACAGGGGAGGGTCACAGATACGCAGTATTTT. Its protein is CASSPGWGQGRVTDTQYF.

V gene TRBV19 combines with J gene TRBJ1-5, with no clear D. The CDR3 contains 16 residues. V lost 1 base and J 0 bases, leaving 10 bases between the germline ends. Looked up from germline, CDR1 is LNHDA and CDR2 is SQIVND (reference sequence). The CDR3 is CASSIAHIISNQPQHF. CDR3 DNA: TGTGCCAGTAGTATAGCGCATATTATTAGCAATCAGCCCCAGCATTTT.

V and J are TRBV19 and TRBJ1-4; TRBD1 aligns across 8 bases. Germline trimming cut 4 bases from V and 5 bases from J; bases unmatched to any gene: 6. Germline V gene lookup returns CDR1 LNHDA and CDR2 SQIVND (reference sequence). The CDR3 contains 15 residues. CDR3: CASSKGQARNEKLFF. In DNA form, the CDR3 reads TGTGCCAGTAGTAAGGGACAGGCAAGAAATGAAAAACTGTTTTTT.

The chain recombines TRBV11-2 with TRBJ2-3; D may correspond to TRBD1 or TRBD2 (6 bases each). Germline CDR1 is SGHAT and CDR2 is FQNNGV. The germline V and J ends were trimmed by 0 bases and 11 bases, with 21 bases remaining between them. The CDR3 totals 16 residues. The CDR3 DNA follows: TGTGCCAGCAGCTTAGAAGGGGGGCAGGGAGTTACCCGGCAGTATTTT. The encoded protein is CASSLEGGQGVTRQYF.

The chain joins TRBV19 to TRBJ2-1; possible D gene TRBD1, 6 bases. CDR1 and CDR2 (germline): LNHDA, SQIVND (reference sequence). Between the trimmed V and J ends, which lost 3 bases and 4 bases, there was a span of 13 bases. The CDR3 loop spans 15 amino acids. CDR3 coding DNA: TGTGCCAGTAGTATTGCCAGGGGTTTTTACAATGAGCAGTTCTTC. Its protein is CASSIARGFYNEQFF. Complete variable domain (other parts from reference TRBV19 and TRBJ2-1): DGGITQSPKYLFRKEGQNVTLSCEQNLNHDAMYWYRQDPGQGLRLIYYSQIVNDFQKGDIAEGYSVSREKKESFPLTVTSAQKNPTAFYLCASSIARGFYNEQFFGPGTRLTVL.

This clone came up a few times. The V gene is TRBV7-9, the J gene TRBJ1-5; D is unresolved. CDR1 and CDR2 (germline): SEHNR, FQNEAQ (reference sequence). Trimming left V 1 base short and J 6 bases short, with 4 bases between. The CDR3 spans 12 residues. Here the CDR3 reads CASSLVGQPQHF. The CDR3 DNA is TGTGCCAGCAGCTTAGTGGGTCAGCCCCAGCATTTT.

A single count supports this clone. The chain carries TRBV11-1 and TRBJ1-2, with a weak D call TRBD1 (5 bases). Deletions cut 2 bases from V and 7 bases from J, with 17 bases between. CDR1 SGHAT and CDR2 FQDESV come from the germline V gene (reference sequence). CDR3 size: 15 residues. Here the CDR3 DNA reads TGTGCCAGCAGCTTAACCCGGGACTTCCTGGCTGGCTACACCTTC. Translation gives CASSLTRDFLAGYTF.

The chain recombines TRBV7-2 with TRBJ1-3, with D unclear. Germline loops: CDR1 SGHTA, CDR2 FQGNSA. V lost 1 base and J lost 4, with 14 bases in between. The CDR3 consists of 16 residues. Here the CDR3 reads CASSLVVGNAGNTIYF. Written as DNA, the CDR3 is TGTGCCAGCAGCTTAGTAGTCGGGAACGCAGGAAACACCATATATTTT.

On this clone itself: This same CDR3 is encoded by further DNA sequences in the sample. This chain uses TRBV7-2 with TRBJ2-3; D is unclear. V lost 5 bases and J 0 bases, leaving 3 bases between the germline ends. This CDR3 contains 12 residues. Per the germline V gene, CDR1 is SGHTA and CDR2 is FQGNSA. The CDR3 loop is CASSPSTDTQYF. Written as DNA, the CDR3 is TGTGCCAGCAGCCCAAGCACAGATACGCAGTATTTT.

The chain has TRBV6-1 and TRBJ1-5; 10 bases fit TRBD1. The CDR3 extends over 20 amino acids. V dropped 0 bases and J dropped 0; count of bases not matched to a gene: 11. The germline V gene has CDR1 MNHNS and CDR2 SASEGT. DNA of the CDR3: TGTGCCAGCAGTGAAGCGAGCCGGGACAGGGGCACTTATAGCAATCAGCCCCAGCATTTT. Its translation: CASSEASRDRGTYSNQPQHF.

This chain links TRBV7-2 with TRBJ2-5, with a weak D call TRBD2 (5 bases). The V and J ends lost 1 base and 7 bases respectively, with 13 bases between them. This CDR3 has 14 residues. Germline V gene sequence: CDR1 SGHTA, CDR2 FQGNSA. The CDR3 nucleotides read TGTGCCAGCAGCTTAGGGGGTAGCGTCGGGACCCAGTACTTC. It translates to CASSLGGSVGTQYF.

The rearrangement uses TRBV28 and TRBJ1-3; no clear D. The CDR3 totals 13 residues. V was clipped by 2 bases and J by 4 bases, with 6 bases between them. The germline V gene encodes CDR1 MDHEN and CDR2 SYDVKM. The DNA of the CDR3 is TGTGCCAGCAGTTTAACTGCGGGAAACACCATATATTTT. It is translated as CASSLTAGNTIYF.

The CDR3 sequence: CASRSQDTGELFF. The CDR3 DNA reads TGTGCCAGCAGATCACAGGACACCGGGGAGCTGTTTTTT. The genes are TRBV7-9 and TRBJ2-2, with D perhaps TRBD1 (5 bases). Germline loops: CDR1 SEHNR, CDR2 FQNEAQ (reference sequence). V shed 6 bases and J shed 3 bases, with 8 bases lying between them. CDR3 length: 13 residues.

The genes are TRBV29-1 and TRBJ1-4, with unresolved D. The CDR3 has 13 amino acids. Germline CDR1 is SQVTM and CDR2 is ANQGSEA. The ends were cut back, 4 bases at V and 2 bases at J, with 8 bases in the middle. CDR3 nucleotide sequence: TGCAGCGTTGCGAAGCACACTAATGAAAAACTGTTTTTT. It encodes CSVAKHTNEKLFF.

V usage is TRBV29-1 and J usage is TRBJ2-3; maybe TRBD2 (6 bases). This CDR3 contains 13 residues. V lost 6 bases to trimming and J lost 3 bases, with 13 bases between them. Germline values: CDR1 SQVTM, CDR2 ANQGSEA. The chain's CDR3 is CSVGGPGTDTQYF. In DNA, the CDR3 is TGCAGCGTCGGAGGGCCCGGTACAGATACGCAGTATTTT.

The chain combines TRBV18 with TRBJ1-1; D gene ambiguous. This CDR3 contains 15 residues. Germline-derived CDR1 and CDR2 are KGHSH and LQKENI. The V end lost 1 base, the J end lost 6 bases, and 15 bases lay between the germline ends. As DNA, the CDR3 is TGTGCCAGCTCACCACAGAGGCAGGCCCCCGCTGAAGCTTTCTTT. This codes for CASSPQRQAPAEAFF.

The rearrangement joins TRBV5-8 to TRBJ2-1; 7 bases match TRBD1. The CDR3 consists of 14 residues. V shed 1 base and J 9 bases; nucleotides not matched to a gene: 7. Germline values: CDR1 SGHTS, CDR2 YDEGEE. Written as DNA, the CDR3 is TGTGCCAGCAGCTTGAGAGACAGGGTGCGTGAGCAGTTCTTC. It encodes CASSLRDRVREQFF.

In its sample, this clone was seen once. The rearrangement joins TRBV5-4 to TRBJ2-1, with D possibly matching TRBD1 (5 bases). V shed 1 base and J shed 8 bases, with 16 bases lying between them. Germline CDR1 SGHNT, CDR2 YYREEE (reference sequence). The CDR3 is made up of 15 amino acids. CDR3 in DNA: TGTGCCAGCAGCTTGCCGGGTGGCAGGGCCCATGAGCAGTTCTTC. It yields the protein CASSLPGGRAHEQFF.

The sample holds one count of this clone. The V call is TRBV7-3, the J call TRBJ2-1; perhaps D is TRBD1 or TRBD2 (6 bases each). V shed 5 bases and J shed 2 bases, with 13 bases lying between them. The CDR3 totals 15 residues. CDR1 SGHTA and CDR2 FQGTGA come from the germline V gene. The CDR3 loop is CASSQGTATYNEQFF. In DNA form, the CDR3 reads TGTGCCAGCAGCCAGGGGACTGCTACCTACAATGAGCAGTTCTTC. The full variable domain, rest sourced from reference TRBV7-3 and TRBJ2-1, is GAGVSQTPSNKVTEKGKYVELRCDPISGHTALYWYRQSLGQGPEFLIYFQGTGAADDSGLPNDRFFAVRPEGSVSTLKIQRTERGDSAVYLCASSQGTATYNEQFFGPGTRLTVL.

In nucleotides, the CDR3 is TGTGCCAGCAGCTCTGGGGGTGGCACAGATACGCAGTATTTT. Translated: CASSSGGGTDTQYF. The V and J genes are TRBV7-3 and TRBJ2-3; D may be TRBD1 or TRBD2 (5 bases each). Germline V lookup: CDR1 SGHTA, CDR2 FQGTGA. This CDR3 has 14 amino acids. Trimming removed 4 bases at V and 1 base at J, with 9 bases between. Looking up the rest from reference TRBV7-3 and TRBJ2-3 gives the full variable domain: GAGVSQTPSNKVTEKGKYVELRCDPISGHTALYWYRQSLGQGPEFLIYFQGTGAADDSGLPNDRFFAVRPEGSVSTLKIQRTERGDSAVYLCASSSGGGTDTQYFGPGTRLTVL.

The J gene is TRBJ2-1, the V gene TRBV5-1, with D possibly being TRBD2 (6 bases). Germline lookup yields CDR1 SGHRS and CDR2 YFSETQ. Trimming shortened V by 4 bases and J by 4 bases, and 15 bases separated the two germline ends. The CDR3 sequence is 15 residues long. Here the CDR3 DNA reads TGCGCCAGCAGCCTACTAGCAATTCAATACAATGAGCAGTTCTTC. The encoded protein is CASSLLAIQYNEQFF.